This T cell receptor (beta chain) is from a study of identical twins. The CDR3 covers 19 residues. Unmatched junction bases numbered 16, after V lost 5 bases and J lost 0 bases. Looked up from germline, CDR1 is SGHVT and CDR2 is SQSDAQ. One entry per CDR3 protein results from TCRdb running MiXCR on the 5' RACE reads. The sample yields about 530,000 distinct CDR3 sequences, about a fifth seen once. The sample also formed part of further work on yellow fever vaccine responses in identical twins.

The material sequenced was CD4+ T cells sorted from blood. The chain recombines TRBV7-4 with TRBJ2-3, with 8 bases identical to TRBD2. This sequence originates from a young woman in good health. The DNA of the CDR3 is TGTGCCAGCAGCCCCCTCGAGCGGGGGCCTCTTAATAGCACAGATACGCAGTATTTT. Amino acids: CASSPLERGPLNSTDTQYF.